The 29 T cell receptor beta chains given below trace back to one sample, sequenced in a study of T-cell reconstitution after alpha-beta-depleted transplantation in children. The library targeted TCRbeta and was prepared with unique molecular identifiers. TCRdb processed the PCR reads anew with MiXCR; each CDR3 protein has one entry. The data hold just under 250,000 distinct CDR3 sequences, with 25% observed a single time. The source material was PBMCs, sampled before TCRalphabeta/CD19-depleted stem cell transplant. Receptor source: a girl aged 2-10 years with Fanconi anemia, due to receive a stem cell transplant.

This clonotype was found a few times. The gene calls are TRBV5-6 and TRBJ2-7, with no clear D. Germline-derived CDR1 and CDR2 are SGHDT and YYEEEE. The CDR3 sequence is 12 residues long. Trimming cost V 4 bases and J 3 bases, with 8 bases left between them. This CDR3 reads CASSGSVYEQYF. The CDR3 DNA reads TGTGCCAGCAGCGGCTCGGTCTACGAGCAGTACTTC.

A note on this clonotype: A junction end diverges from the germline sequence, so it may reflect a read error. CDR3 sequence reads: CASTLEIAGGSTDTQYF. CDR3 nucleotide sequence: TGCGCCAGCACCTTGGAAATAGCGGGAGGGAGCACAGATACGCAGTATTTT. The rearrangement joins TRBV5-1 to TRBJ2-3; 11 bases fit TRBD2. CDR1 and CDR2 (germline): SGHRS, YFSETQ. The CDR3 loop spans 17 amino acids.

This clonotype was detected only a few times. The chain joins TRBV5-5 to TRBJ2-2; possibly TRBD1 for D (6 bases). The germline CDR1 and CDR2 sequences are SGHKS and YYEKEE (reference sequence). V lost 1 base, J lost 6 bases, and 16 bases lay in between. This CDR3 has 16 residues. CDR3 nucleotides: TGTGCCAGCAGCTTGCGGGACACGGGTGGTGCCGGGGAGCTGTTTTTT. Its translation is CASSLRDTGGAGELFF.

The chain carries TRBV4-1 and TRBJ2-3; no clear D. The CDR3 covers 14 residues. Trimming removed 1 base at V and 9 bases at J, with 14 bases between. Germline CDR1 and CDR2: MGHRA and YSYEKL. In DNA form, the CDR3 reads TGCGCCAGCAGCCAAGGGCCCCCCGGAAAGACGCAGTATTTT. Its translation: CASSQGPPGKTQYF.

The CDR3 sequence is CASSQPNTDTQYF. The CDR3 DNA follows: TGTGCCAGCAGCCAACCAAACACAGATACGCAGTATTTT. This chain connects TRBV7-2 to TRBJ2-3, with D unclear. Germline CDR1 reads SGHTA; CDR2 reads FQGNSA. This CDR3 comprises 13 residues. Trimming cost V 5 bases and J 2 bases, with 8 bases left between them.

This chain links TRBV20-1 with TRBJ1-1; D unclear. Per germline, CDR1 DFQATT and CDR2 SNEGSKA (reference sequence). The CDR3 spans 15 residues. Deletions cut 4 bases from V and 4 bases from J, with 19 bases between. DNA of the CDR3: TGCAGTGCTACCCTGGAAATCTCGGTCCCCACTGAAGCTTTCTTT. Its protein product is CSATLEISVPTEAFF.

This clonotype came up many times. The V gene is TRBV6-5, the J gene TRBJ1-2, with 10 bases that match TRBD1. The V gene end was trimmed by 7 bases and the J gene end by 5 bases; junction bases not matched to a gene: 4. The CDR3 is made up of 13 amino acids. Germline V CDR1 and CDR2: MNHEY, SVGAGI. The CDR3 reads CASTTGGHYGYTF. The CDR3 DNA reads TGTGCCAGCACGACAGGGGGCCATTATGGCTACACCTTC.

This clonotype was counted many times. V gene TRBV29-1 combines with J gene TRBJ2-1; TRBD1 matches at 7 bases. The CDR3 is 13 residues long. Germline values: CDR1 SQVTM, CDR2 ANQGSEA. With V trimmed by 4 bases and J by 2 bases, 2 bases remained unmatched. This CDR3 is CSVGQGTYNEQFF. DNA of the CDR3: TGCAGCGTTGGACAGGGAACCTACAATGAGCAGTTCTTC.

This clonotype occurred once. The rearrangement uses TRBV10-2 and TRBJ2-1, with a tentative D call TRBD2 (6 bases). The germline CDR1 and CDR2 sequences are WSHSY and SAAADI. The V end lost 3 bases, the J end lost 3 bases, and 9 bases lay between the germline ends. This CDR3 comprises 14 residues. CDR3 in DNA: TGCGCCAGCAGTGAATCGGGGGTCTACAATGAGCAGTTCTTC. It translates to CASSESGVYNEQFF.

The rearrangement joins TRBV20-1 to TRBJ2-3; 13 bases are shared with TRBD2. The CDR3 has 14 amino acids. Trimming took 6 bases from V and 7 from J; bases not matched to a gene: 7. Germline loops: CDR1 DFQATT, CDR2 SNEGSKA (reference sequence). This CDR3 is CSAQGTSGDNTQYF. DNA for the CDR3: TGCAGTGCCCAGGGGACTAGCGGGGACAATACGCAGTATTTT.

Ten or more counts support this clonotype. The genes are TRBV29-1 and TRBJ2-2, with D possibly matching TRBD1 (5 bases). V lost 6 bases and J 1 base, leaving 15 bases between the germline ends. The CDR3 covers 15 residues. CDR1 is SQVTM and CDR2 is ANQGSEA in the germline V gene. The CDR3 region has the DNA TGCAGCGTAAAAGAAGGGGTAATGAACACCGGGGAGCTGTTTTTT. It yields the protein CSVKEGVMNTGELFF.

This clonotype occurred many times. The chain links TRBV20-1 to TRBJ2-7; D is possibly TRBD2 (6 bases). The CDR3 has 15 amino acids. Germline lookup yields CDR1 DFQATT and CDR2 SNEGSKA (reference sequence). V was trimmed by 0 bases and J by 1 base, leaving 13 bases between them. CDR3 bases: TGCAGTGCTAGAGATCCAGGAGGACTATCCTACGAGCAGTACTTC. Its translation is CSARDPGGLSYEQYF.

The chain couples TRBV25-1 to TRBJ2-7, with D uncertain. Trimming took 2 bases from V and 2 from J, leaving 16 bases between them. The CDR3 runs to 16 residues. The germline CDR1 and CDR2 sequences are MGHDK and SYGVNS. The CDR3 DNA follows: TGTGCCAGCAGTGAAGATCCCGGGCCAGGAGCCTACGAGCAGTACTTC. It translates to CASSEDPGPGAYEQYF.

The table lists this clonotype with a few counts. The DNA of the CDR3 is TGCAGTGCTAGAGAGCGGGGGACCTCCTACGAGCAGTACTTC. The encoded protein is CSARERGTSYEQYF. The chain recombines TRBV20-1 with TRBJ2-7, with 7 bases fitting TRBD2. This CDR3 comprises 14 residues. Germline V gene sequence: CDR1 DFQATT, CDR2 SNEGSKA (reference sequence). The junction had 2 bases not matched to a gene; V was cut back by 0 bases and J by 0 bases.

This clonotype was observed a single time. The rearrangement joins TRBV28 to TRBJ2-7, with D possibly TRBD1 on 6 matching bases. Trimming cost V 6 bases and J 5 bases, with 17 bases left between them. Germline values: CDR1 MDHEN, CDR2 SYDVKM. The CDR3 runs 14 residues. CDR3 protein: CASRRSPGAHEQYF. Written as DNA, the CDR3 is TGTGCCAGCAGACGCTCCCCAGGGGCACACGAGCAGTACTTC.

This clonotype was seen ten or more times. The rearrangement joins TRBV27 to TRBJ2-3; TRBD2 is a possible D gene (6 bases). Looked up from germline, CDR1 is MNHEY and CDR2 is SMNVEV (reference sequence). This CDR3 is built from 12 residues. CDR3 in amino acids: CVAGLTTDTQYF. The CDR3 DNA is TGTGTCGCCGGACTAACCACAGATACGCAGTATTTT.

This chain joins TRBV5-1 and TRBJ2-3; D might be TRBD1 (5 bases). The CDR3 contains 16 residues. The germline CDR1 and CDR2 sequences are SGHRS and YFSETQ. The ends were cut back, 2 bases at V and 0 bases at J, with 13 bases in the middle. In DNA form, the CDR3 reads TGCGCCAGCAGCTTCCTGGACACCGATAGCACAGATACGCAGTATTTT. This gives the protein CASSFLDTDSTDTQYF.

This clonotype has at least ten counts. The CDR3 here is CASSPIAGGRGNQPQHF. The CDR3 coding sequence is TGTGCCAGCAGCCCCATTGCCGGGGGAAGGGGCAATCAGCCCCAGCATTTT. This chain joins TRBV12-3 or TRBV12-4 and TRBJ1-5, with a possible D match to TRBD1 (5 bases). The germline V and J ends were trimmed by 6 bases and 2 bases, with 20 bases remaining between them. The CDR3 is 17 residues long.

The V and J genes are TRBV4-2 and TRBJ2-2, with 13 bases lining up with TRBD2. CDR1 and CDR2 (germline): LGHNA, YNFKEQ. The V segment lost 7 bases and the J segment 6 bases; nucleotides outside the gene matches: 5. This CDR3 is 15 amino acids long. The CDR3 coding sequence is TGTGCCAGCACCAGACTAGCGGGGGGATCCGGGGAGCTGTTTTTT. Translation: CASTRLAGGSGELFF.

This clonotype was counted many times. The chain links TRBV10-3 to TRBJ2-7; 10 bases agree with TRBD1. The CDR3 loop spans 14 amino acids. With 6 bases clipped from V and 5 bases from J, the junction kept 7 bases outside the gene matches. Germline lookup yields CDR1 ENHRY and CDR2 SYGVKD. In DNA, the CDR3 is TGTGCCATCAGCCCTGACAGGGGGCCCGACGAGCAGTACTTC. Translated, it gives CAISPDRGPDEQYF.

The CDR3, as DNA: TGCAGCGCTCAAAATACAGGGGGCCAAGAGACCCAGTACTTC. Translated: CSAQNTGGQETQYF. V and J are TRBV29-1 and TRBJ2-5; the match to TRBD1 covers 8 bases. Trimming at V came to 7 bases and at J to 1 base, leaving 8 bases not matched to a gene. Germline V gene data show CDR1 as SQVTM and CDR2 as ANQGSEA. The CDR3 contains 14 residues.

This clonotype was detected many times. An end of the junction differs from the germline gene, which may be a read error. The chain joins TRBV13 to TRBJ2-7, with 8 bases that match TRBD1. This CDR3 comprises 15 residues. From germline, CDR1 is PRHDT and CDR2 FYEKMQ (reference sequence). The CDR3 DNA sequence: TGTGCCAGCAGATTAGGACAGGGCCAATATTACGAGCAGTACTTC. Its translation is CASRLGQGQYYEQYF. Filled out from reference TRBV13 and TRBJ2-7, the complete variable domain reads AAGVIQSPRHLIKEKRETATLKCYPIPRHDTVYWYQQGPGQDPQFLISFYEKMQSDKGSIPDRFSAQQFSDYHSELNMSSLELGDSALYFCASRLGQGQYYEQYFGPGTRLTVT.

This clonotype was seen at least ten times. This chain links TRBV20-1 with TRBJ2-7, with a possible D match to TRBD2 (5 bases). V was cut by 5 bases and J by 0 bases, with 14 bases left in between. Germline V gene data show CDR1 as DFQATT and CDR2 as SNEGSKA (reference sequence). This CDR3 is 14 amino acids long. CDR3 nucleotide sequence: TGCAGTGCTTTCAGGACTGAACCCTCCTACGAGCAGTACTTC. Protein: CSAFRTEPSYEQYF.

The V call is TRBV20-1, the J call TRBJ1-1; no clear D gene. The CDR3 is made up of 14 amino acids. Trimming took 0 bases from V and 4 from J, leaving 12 bases between them. Germline CDR1 is DFQATT and CDR2 is SNEGSKA (reference sequence). The CDR3 here is CSARDGFYSTEAFF. The CDR3 nucleotides read TGCAGTGCTAGAGATGGTTTTTACAGCACTGAAGCTTTCTTT.

The chain joins TRBV5-1 to TRBJ2-7; 8 bases are shared with TRBD1. After removal of 4 bases from V and 4 bases from J, the junction contained 10 bases not matched to a gene. The CDR3 is made up of 15 amino acids. Germline V lookup: CDR1 SGHRS, CDR2 YFSETQ. The CDR3 coding sequence is TGCGCCAGCAGCGGGGGAGGACAGGGCGGGTACGAGCAGTACTTC. This sequence encodes CASSGGGQGGYEQYF.

The CDR3 reads CASSQNVRTRGQYF. CDR3 bases: TGTGCCAGCAGCCAAAACGTTCGGACTCGGGGGCAGTACTTC. The chain links TRBV7-2 to TRBJ2-7, with D possibly TRBD2 on 5 matching bases. Germline assignment: CDR1 SGHTA and CDR2 FQGNSA. The CDR3 totals 14 residues. The V gene lost 5 bases and the J gene lost 9 bases, with 20 bases spanning the gap.

V gene TRBV7-3 combines with J gene TRBJ2-3, with 7 bases that match TRBD2. Germline V CDR1 and CDR2: SGHTA, FQGTGA. J gave up 0 bases and V 6 bases, and 3 bases lay outside the gene matches. The CDR3 consists of 14 residues. CDR3 sequence: CASSISGSTDTQYF. Here the CDR3 DNA reads TGTGCCAGCAGTATTAGCGGGAGCACAGATACGCAGTATTTT.

The chain combines TRBV5-1 with TRBJ1-2; D unresolved. CDR3 length: 13 amino acids. Trimming shortened V by 0 bases and J by 8 bases, and 11 bases separated the two germline ends. Per the germline V gene, CDR1 is SGHRS and CDR2 is YFSETQ. The CDR3 reads CASSLVRGNGYTF. CDR3 DNA: TGCGCCAGCAGCTTGGTTCGTGGAAACGGCTACACCTTC.

This clonotype was observed a handful of times. The V gene is TRBV12-3 or TRBV12-4, the J gene TRBJ2-1; 10 bases fit TRBD2. CDR3 length equals 16 residues. The V and J ends lost 4 bases and 9 bases, in that order; junction bases with no gene match: 12. In nucleotides, the CDR3 is TGTGCCAGCAGTTCCCCTCGGCTAGCGGGAGTGGGTGAGCAGTTCTTC. This translates into CASSSPRLAGVGEQFF.